This is a list of T cell receptor beta chains from one sample in a study of T cells after yellow fever vaccination. TCRdb recomputed calls from the 5' RACE reads with MiXCR, one row per CDR3 protein. Counted here are some 120,000 distinct CDR3 sequences, more than 7.5% occurring once; the ten biggest clones make up about 25%. Sequences were derived from CD8+ T cells sorted from PBMCs, sampled 45 days after the yellow fever booster vaccination. Receptors originate from a man younger than 45 who received the YFV17D yellow fever vaccine. Both conserved end residues are part of each CDR3. A D gene is named only where the DNA matches it firmly. Not every row has a clone size; where given, it reads once, few, many or a size class.

d_gene	v_gene	j_gene	abundance	len	CDR3nt	CDR3aa
TRBD1	TRBV27	TRBJ1-1	many	16	TGTGCCAGCAGCCTGGGACAGGGGATGATGAACACTGAAGCTTTCTTT	CASSLGQGMMNTEAFF
TRBD2	TRBV5-4	TRBJ2-1	-	15	TGTGCCAGCAGCTGGACTAGCGGGAGGGCCATTGAGCAGTTCTTC	CASSWTSGRAIEQFF
-	TRBV30	TRBJ1-1	many	12	TGTGCCTGGAGTGTAGCTGACACTGAAGCTTTCTTT	CAWSVADTEAFF
-	TRBV10-3	TRBJ2-2	many	17	TGTGCCATCAGTGTGGTAGGGGGAAGCGCGAACACCGGGGAGCTGTTTTTT	CAISVVGGSANTGELFF
-	TRBV12-3/TRBV12-4	TRBJ2-3	medium-sized	14	TGTGCCAGCAGTTTCAGGGTCGGGGCAGATACGCAGTATTTT	CASSFRVGADTQYF
-	TRBV25-1	TRBJ2-7	few	10	TGTGCCACCGGCCCCGCCGAGCAGTACTTC	CATGPAEQYF
-	TRBV12-3/TRBV12-4	TRBJ1-4	many	15	TGTGCCAGCAGTTCCCCCGGGTCGGTGCTGGAAAAACTGTTTTTT	CASSSPGSVLEKLFF
-	TRBV14	TRBJ2-2	-	13	TGTGCCAGCAGCGAGACCAACACCGGGGAGCTGTTTTTT	CASSETNTGELFF
-	TRBV3-1	TRBJ2-1	-	12	TGTGCCAGCAGCCGGGGACACCCTCGCAAGTTCTTC	CASSRGHPRKFF
-	TRBV13	TRBJ2-7	few	14	TGTGCCAGCAGCCCGGGCTACGGCTCCTACGAGCAGTACTTC	CASSPGYGSYEQYF
TRBD2	TRBV6-1	TRBJ2-1	-	15	TGTGCCAGCAGCCAACCGGGACTAGTTGACAATGAGCAGTTCTTC	CASSQPGLVDNEQFF
TRBD2	TRBV7-9	TRBJ2-1	few	12	TGTGCCACGCGGGAGGGCCCGGGTGAGCAGTTCTTC	CATREGPGEQFF
-	TRBV21-1	TRBJ2-7	many	14	TGTGCCAGCAGCAAACCAGGGCTGTACTACGAGCAGTACTTC	CASSKPGLYYEQYF
TRBD1	TRBV7-3	TRBJ2-1	many	17	TGTGCCAGCAGCCTTGGGGGGACAGGCCAAACCTACAATGAGCAGTTCTTC	CASSLGGTGQTYNEQFF
-	TRBV15	TRBJ1-2	many	16	TGTGCCACCAGCGGGATTCACAGGGAGGGAAACTATGGCTACACCTTC	CATSGIHREGNYGYTF
TRBD1	TRBV7-2	TRBJ1-2	few	16	TGTGCCAGCAGCTCGACGCCGGGACAGGGGGCTTATGGCTACACCTTC	CASSSTPGQGAYGYTF
-	TRBV11-2	TRBJ2-1	-	19	TGTGCCAGCAGCTTAGTTTTTGGCAGGGTCACATTTTCCTACAATGAGCAGTTCTTC	CASSLVFGRVTFSYNEQFF
TRBD1	TRBV27	TRBJ2-7	few	15	TGTGCCAGCAGTCCTACCGGGACAGTACCCTACGAGCAGTACTTC	CASSPTGTVPYEQYF
-	TRBV29-1	TRBJ1-2	many	13	TGCAGCGTTGAAGATGAGTACGGGATCGGCTACACCTTC	CSVEDEYGIGYTF
TRBD2	TRBV10-3	TRBJ2-5	many	15	TGTGCCATCAGTCCGGGACTAACAACCCAAGAGACCCAGTACTTC	CAISPGLTTQETQYF
-	TRBV12-3/TRBV12-4	TRBJ2-2	many	15	TGTGCCAGCAGTTTGAGGGCAGTCAACACCGGGGAGCTGTTTTTT	CASSLRAVNTGELFF
-	TRBV20-1	TRBJ2-7	few	13	TGCAGTGCTAGTTCCCAGGAACCCTACGAGCAGTACTTC	CSASSQEPYEQYF
TRBD2	TRBV7-2	TRBJ2-3	-	17	TGTGCCAGCAGCGCGCACCCGGGACTAGCCTTTCCAGATACGCAGTATTTT	CASSAHPGLAFPDTQYF
TRBD2	TRBV7-2	TRBJ2-3	-	15	TGTGCCAGCAGCCTCCTAGCGGGAAGGCCCGATACGCAGTATTTT	CASSLLAGRPDTQYF
TRBD1	TRBV7-9	TRBJ2-2	many	15	TGTGCCAGCAGCTCCCGGGACAGGGTGTCCGGGGAGCTGTTTTTT	CASSSRDRVSGELFF
-	TRBV5-6	TRBJ2-3	many	12	TGTGCCAGCAGCTCCTGGGCAGATACGCAGTATTTT	CASSSWADTQYF
-	TRBV5-6	TRBJ1-5	many	14	TGTGCCAGCAGCTTACAGGGTAGCAATCAGCCCCAGCATTTT	CASSLQGSNQPQHF
-	TRBV14	TRBJ1-1	few	14	TGTGCCAGCAGCCAAGAAGTAACGGCCGCTGAAGCTTTCTTT	CASSQEVTAAEAFF
TRBD2	TRBV20-1	TRBJ2-1	many	14	TGCAGTGCTTCCGGGACTAGCGGGAGGAGTGAGCAGTTCTTC	CSASGTSGRSEQFF
-	TRBV4-1	TRBJ2-5	-	14	TGCGCCAGCAGCCAAGATCTAGCTCAAGAGACCCAGTACTTC	CASSQDLAQETQYF
-	TRBV9	TRBJ2-7	-	15	TGTGCCAGCAGCGTAGATCAGTATTCCTCCTACGAGCAGTACTTC	CASSVDQYSSYEQYF
-	TRBV12-3/TRBV12-4	TRBJ2-5	many	15	TGTGCCAGCAGTTTTTCACAATACCGGCCAGAGACCCAGTACTTC	CASSFSQYRPETQYF
-	TRBV7-9	TRBJ1-2	many	12	TGTGCCAGCATTTGGGTCTCCTATGGCTACACCTTC	CASIWVSYGYTF
-	TRBV12-3/TRBV12-4	TRBJ2-5	many	11	TGTGCCAGCAGCATCGATGGGACCCAGTACTTC	CASSIDGTQYF
TRBD2	TRBV19	TRBJ2-1	few	19	TGTGCCAGTAGTATGAGGGGACTAGCGGGAGTGACCTCCTACAATGAGCAGTTCTTC	CASSMRGLAGVTSYNEQFF
-	TRBV30	TRBJ2-1	many	13	TGTGCCTGGACCCGGCGAACGGACAATGAGCAGTTCTTC	CAWTRRTDNEQFF
-	TRBV3-1	TRBJ2-3	-	16	TGTGCCAGCAGCCAGGACGGACTCCCGGTACCAGATACGCAGTATTTT	CASSQDGLPVPDTQYF
-	TRBV6-5	TRBJ2-7	-	14	TGTGCCAGCAGTTACCAGGGTTTTGCCTACGAGCAGTACTTC	CASSYQGFAYEQYF
TRBD2	TRBV28	TRBJ2-3	many	16	TGTGCCAGCAGTTCCCCCCGGCTAGCGGGCACAGATACGCAGTATTTT	CASSSPRLAGTDTQYF
TRBD2	TRBV20-1	TRBJ2-2	many	18	TGCAGTGCCCCGGGGGGGCTAGCGGAGAACGCGAACACCGGGGAGCTGTTTTTT	CSAPGGLAENANTGELFF
-	TRBV7-2	TRBJ2-5	-	14	TGTGCCAGCAGCCCAGGTAGTGGGATTGAGACCCAGTACTTC	CASSPGSGIETQYF
-	TRBV19	TRBJ2-7	many	14	TGTGCCAGTAGTAACAGGGTCGAGGTCTACGAGCAGTACTTC	CASSNRVEVYEQYF
-	TRBV11-2	TRBJ2-2	many	15	TGTGCCAGCAGCTTCCGGGGCGGGAACACCGGGGAGCTGTTTTTT	CASSFRGGNTGELFF
TRBD2	TRBV24-1	TRBJ2-1	-	16	TGTGCCACCAGTGGTGATAGCGGGAGTTCGTACAATGAGCAGTTCTTC	CATSGDSGSSYNEQFF
-	TRBV18	TRBJ2-5	-	17	TGTGCCAGCTCACCTGACGCTGCGGACTACGACCAAGAGACCCAGTACTTC	CASSPDAADYDQETQYF
TRBD1	TRBV28	TRBJ2-7	-	14	TGTGCCAGCAGTTTTCTGGCAGGGGGCTACGAGCAGTACTTC	CASSFLAGGYEQYF
-	TRBV7-6	TRBJ2-1	many	17	TGTGCCAGTTCGGGAATAACGGGACTCACCTCCTACAATGAGCAGTTCTTC	CASSGITGLTSYNEQFF
TRBD1	TRBV29-1	TRBJ2-1	many	14	TGCAGCGTCTCGACAGGGACCACCTACAATGAGCAGTTCTTC	CSVSTGTTYNEQFF
-	TRBV29-1	TRBJ1-2	many	11	TGCAGCGTTGAAACAGACTATGGCTACACCTTC	CSVETDYGYTF